The next 3 T cell receptor beta chains were all read from a single sample in a study of blood T cell repertoires in COVID-19. Here immunoSEQ multiplex PCR was the method, and the copy in TCRdb shows in-frame clones only, minus some. The data show a few hundred thousand clones, over 70% seen once. Sequenced: peripheral blood. The receptors shown here come from a man in his fifties or sixties with active or convalescent COVID-19.

The table lists this clone with a count of one. This rearrangement joins TRBV11-3 to TRBJ2-3; 15 positions match TRBD2. The V segment lost 4 bases and the J segment 6 bases; nucleotides outside the gene matches: 5. Looked up from germline, CDR1 is SGHNT and CDR2 is YENEEA. The CDR3 loop spans 16 amino acids. The CDR3 here is CASSSGLAGGRDTQYF. The CDR3, as DNA: TGTGCCAGCAGCTCCGGACTAGCGGGAGGGCGGGATACGCAGTATTTT.

This clone was picked up one time. This sequence joins TRBV5-6 and TRBJ1-1; 10 bases agree with TRBD1. The CDR3 totals 15 residues. Germline CDR1 SGHDT, CDR2 YYEEEE. V was pared by 4 bases and J by 0 bases, with 3 bases of the junction left unmatched. DNA of the CDR3: TGTGCCAGCAGCCAGGACAGGGGGATGAACACTGAAGCTTTCTTT. Translation gives CASSQDRGMNTEAFF.

A word on this clone: The sample holds other DNA sequences that translate to the same CDR3. The chain employs TRBV27 and TRBJ1-4; perhaps TRBD1 as D (5 bases). The V gene's germline CDR1 is MNHEY and CDR2 SMNVEV (reference sequence). Trimming took 2 bases from V and 5 from J, leaving 6 bases between them. CDR3 length: 13 amino acids. The CDR3 nucleotides are TGTGCCAGCAGTTTACAGGGAAATGAAAAACTGTTTTTT. It codes for CASSLQGNEKLFF. Full variable domain (rest looked up from reference TRBV27 and TRBJ1-4): EAQVTQNPRYLITVTGKKLTVTCSQNMNHEYMSWYRQDPGLGLRQIYYSMNVEVTDKGDVPEGYKVSRKEKRNFPLILESPSPNQTSLYFCASSLQGNEKLFFGSGTQLSVL.